This T cell receptor beta chain was observed in a study of neurological immune-mediated disorders. General study findings and limits: The multiple sclerosis repertoire cluster showed no association with any clinical or MRI feature. The authors stated that larger cohorts are needed. Multiple sclerosis was found to have the least TCR clonal expansion, below healthy controls, and HTLV-1-associated myelopathy the most.

Per germline, CDR1 ENHRY and CDR2 SYGVKD. Trimming cost V 6 bases and J 5 bases, with 7 bases left between them. The CDR3 extends over 11 amino acids. Using its own MiXCR run on the 5' RACE reads, TCRdb lists one record per CDR3 protein. This sample has around 61,000 distinct CDR3 sequences, with approximately 5.1% found just once. The unsorted libraries originated from 2 million PBMCs that had been stored at -80 C. This clonotype was recorded at least ten times. Antigen unknown. The material sequenced was PBMCs. The receptor comes from a human donor with multiple sclerosis. The donor label of this sample is uncertain. The J gene is TRBJ2-5, the V gene TRBV10-3; D is unresolved. The CDR3 DNA reads TGTGCCATCAGATACGGGGAGACCCAGTACTTC. Protein: CAIRYGETQYF.